What follows are 19 T cell receptor beta chains derived from one specimen sequenced in a study of cytomegalovirus exposure and HLA in healthy donors. The PCR had 60 Vbeta and 13 Jbeta primers. Here immunoSEQ multiplex PCR was the method, and the copy in TCRdb shows in-frame clones only, minus some. The sample has roughly 250,000 clones, around 66% seen once. Sequencing input: PBMCs. These TCRs come from a female donor in good health and CMV-seronegative.

V is TRBV7-9 and J is TRBJ2-4; D call uncertain. CDR1 and CDR2 (germline): SEHNR, FQNEAQ (reference sequence). The CDR3 contains 15 residues. Trimming removed 5 bases at V and 3 bases at J, with 14 bases between. CDR3 residues: CASSPLGPNKNIQYF. In DNA, the CDR3 is TGTGCCAGCAGCCCGCTTGGCCCCAACAAAAACATTCAGTACTTC.

The chain joins TRBV10-3 to TRBJ2-5; possibly TRBD2 for D (5 bases). The J call may be incorrect, as the DNA end agrees better with TRBJ2-7. This CDR3 is 14 amino acids long. Germline CDR1 is ENHRY and CDR2 is SYGVKD. This CDR3 reads CAISEAGSDYEQYF. In nucleotides, the CDR3 is TGTGCCATCAGTGAGGCCGGTAGCGACTACGAGCAGTACTTC.

This clone showed up just a few times. V and J are TRBV7-6 and TRBJ2-1; maybe TRBD1 (5 bases). The CDR3 is 15 residues long. The V gene's germline CDR1 is SGHVS and CDR2 FNYEAQ. V shed 2 bases and J shed 1 base, with 9 bases lying between them. The CDR3 DNA sequence: TGTGCCAGCAGCTTACAGGGTGGGTCCTACAATGAGCAGTTCTTC. This translates into CASSLQGGSYNEQFF.

J is TRBJ2-1 and V is TRBV27; 9 positions match TRBD2. J was trimmed by 0 bases and V by 2 bases; bases with no gene match: 5. CDR3 length: 17 residues. CDR1 is MNHEY and CDR2 is SMNVEV in the germline V gene (reference sequence). CDR3 region: CASSLISGSGSYNEQFF. As DNA, the CDR3 is TGTGCCAGCAGTTTAATTAGCGGGAGCGGCTCCTACAATGAGCAGTTCTTC.

The chain is built from TRBV9 and TRBJ2-1; D is perhaps TRBD2 (5 bases). The CDR3 has 16 residues. Germline-derived CDR1 and CDR2 are SGDLS and YYNGEE. V was pared by 0 bases and J by 0 bases, with 10 bases between. CDR3 bases: TGTGCCAGCAGCGTAGATAGCGCCTTCTCCTACAATGAGCAGTTCTTC. It encodes CASSVDSAFSYNEQFF.

CDR3 residues: CARDSETYNEQFF. The CDR3 bases are TGTGCCAGGGACAGCGAGACCTACAATGAGCAGTTCTTC. The chain has TRBV11-3 and TRBJ2-1; a possible D gene is TRBD1 (6 bases). Germline CDR1 and CDR2: SGHNT and YENEEA. The CDR3 sequence is 13 residues long. V was clipped by 9 bases and J by 2 bases, with 11 bases between them. Supplemented by reference TRBV11-3 and TRBJ2-1, the full variable domain reads EAGVVQSPRYKIIEKKQPVAFWCNPISGHNTLYWYLQNLGQGPELLIRYENEEAVDDSQLPKDRFSAERLKGVDSTLKIQPAELGDSAVYLCARDSETYNEQFFGPGTRLTVL.

This chain connects TRBV7-3 to TRBJ2-7; tentatively, D is TRBD2 (5 bases). V shed 1 base and J shed 3 bases, with 10 bases lying between them. CDR3 size: 14 residues. Per germline, CDR1 SGHTA and CDR2 FQGTGA. This CDR3 reads CASSLIAGDYEQYF. Here the CDR3 DNA reads TGTGCCAGCAGCTTAATTGCCGGGGACTACGAGCAGTACTTC. Filled out from reference TRBV7-3 and TRBJ2-7, the complete variable domain reads GAGVSQTPSNKVTEKGKYVELRCDPISGHTALYWYRQSLGQGPEFLIYFQGTGAADDSGLPNDRFFAVRPEGSVSTLKIQRTERGDSAVYLCASSLIAGDYEQYFGPGTRLTVT.

The chain carries TRBV28 and TRBJ2-4, with D unresolved. Per the germline V gene, CDR1 is MDHEN and CDR2 is SYDVKM. This CDR3 contains 15 residues. V was trimmed by 4 bases and J by 0 bases, leaving 10 bases between them. This chain's CDR3 is CASSYGGVAKNIQYF. CDR3 bases: TGTGCCAGCAGTTATGGCGGCGTAGCCAAAAACATTCAGTACTTC.

This clone has just a few counts. The junction differs from germline at one of its ends, possibly a read error. The chain combines TRBV7-7 with TRBJ2-7, with TRBD2 matching 8 bases. CDR1 is SSHAT, CDR2 FNYEAQ, per germline (reference sequence). The CDR3 covers 13 residues. The CDR3 reads CASMPGGRNEQYF. The CDR3 nucleotides read TGTGCTAGCATGCCGGGGGGGAGGAACGAGCAGTACTTC.

This chain uses TRBV5-1 with TRBJ1-4, with D perhaps TRBD1 (5 bases). Germline-derived CDR1 and CDR2 are SGHRS and YFSETQ. The CDR3 spans 14 residues. V lost 0 bases to trimming and J lost 7 bases, with 10 bases between them. The CDR3 sequence is CASSLDRSFEKLFF. CDR3 DNA sequence: TGCGCCAGCAGCTTGGACAGGTCGTTTGAAAAACTGTTTTTT.

This clone has just a few counts. The chain couples TRBV25-1 to TRBJ1-1; unclear D gene. The CDR3 is made up of 15 amino acids. CDR1 and CDR2 from the germline V gene are MGHDK and SYGVNS. V dropped 0 bases and J dropped 5 bases, with 13 bases sitting between them. The CDR3: CASSEYGEMRTEAFF. The CDR3, as DNA: TGTGCCAGCAGTGAATACGGGGAGATGAGGACTGAAGCTTTCTTT.

This chain joins TRBV15 and TRBJ1-5, with 9 bases that match TRBD1. V shed 3 bases and J 9 bases; nucleotides not matched to a gene: 9. The CDR3 sequence is 15 residues long. Germline V gives CDR1 LNHNV, CDR2 YYDKDF (reference sequence). As DNA, the CDR3 is TGTGCCACCAGCAGTCCCGGGACAGGGAGGGTGCCCCAGCATTTT. As protein: CATSSPGTGRVPQHF.

The chain has TRBV19 and TRBJ2-2; the match to TRBD1 covers 12 bases. The CDR3 loop spans 16 amino acids. CDR1 LNHDA and CDR2 SQIVND come from the germline V gene (reference sequence). Trimming at V came to 10 bases and at J to 3 bases, leaving 9 bases not matched to a gene. CDR3 protein: CATRDRGLSDTGELFF. In nucleotides, the CDR3 is TGTGCCACCCGGGACAGGGGGCTTAGTGACACCGGGGAGCTGTTTTTT.

The chain uses TRBV7-2 and TRBJ2-7, with 8 bases identical to TRBD2. The CDR3 consists of 16 residues. CDR1 and CDR2 from the germline V gene are SGHTA and FQGNSA. V lost 1 base to trimming and J lost 4 bases; unmatched junction nucleotides: 9. The CDR3 is CASSLDRAGVKYEQYF. The CDR3 coding sequence is TGTGCCAGCAGCTTAGATCGAGCGGGAGTGAAGTACGAGCAGTACTTC.

This clone was seen only once. This chain joins TRBV2 and TRBJ2-1; TRBD2 matches 13 bases. The CDR3 runs to 16 residues. CDR1 is SNHLY and CDR2 is FYNNEI in the germline V gene. Trimming at V came to 7 bases and at J to 8 bases, leaving 11 bases not matched to a gene. CDR3 sequence (DNA): TGTGCCAGCACCGGAAGACTAGCGGGAGGTTCGGATGAGCAGTTCTTC. Translation gives CASTGRLAGGSDEQFF.

Concerning this clone itself: The sample holds other DNA sequences that translate to the same CDR3. The chain combines TRBV7-9 with TRBJ2-7, with 9 bases identical to TRBD2. J lost 2 bases, V lost 1 base, and 6 bases had no gene match. Germline-derived CDR1 and CDR2 are SEHNR and FQNEAQ (reference sequence). The length of the CDR3 is 16 residues. CDR3 residues: CASSLDRLAAAYEQYF. CDR3 coding DNA: TGTGCCAGCAGCTTAGACCGACTAGCGGCAGCCTACGAGCAGTACTTC.

The rearrangement uses TRBV5-6 and TRBJ2-2, with D perhaps matching TRBD1 (6 bases). Trimming removed 1 base at V and 2 bases at J, with 12 bases between. Germline V gene data show CDR1 as SGHDT and CDR2 as YYEEEE. The CDR3 is made up of 16 amino acids. The CDR3 sequence is CASSLRTALNTGELFF. DNA of the CDR3: TGTGCCAGCAGCTTGCGGACAGCACTTAACACCGGGGAGCTGTTTTTT.

The rearrangement links TRBV11-3 to TRBJ1-2; 9 bases match TRBD1. With V trimmed by 5 bases and J by 7 bases, 5 bases remained unmatched. This CDR3 is built from 13 residues. Per the germline V gene, CDR1 is SGHNT and CDR2 is YENEEA. CDR3 DNA: TGTGCCAGCAGCCAGGGACAGGGTCTTGGCTACACCTTC. Its translation is CASSQGQGLGYTF.

This sequence joins TRBV6-1 and TRBJ2-2; no clear D gene. Per germline, CDR1 MNHNS and CDR2 SASEGT. V dropped 3 bases and J dropped 1 base, with 12 bases sitting between them. The CDR3 is made up of 16 amino acids. CDR3 sequence reads: CASSDFVRQNTGELFF. For the CDR3, the DNA is TGTGCCAGCAGTGATTTTGTCAGGCAGAACACCGGGGAGCTGTTTTTT.